The 21 T cell receptor beta chains in this list originate from one sample, sequenced in a study of blood T cell repertoires in COVID-19 (dated by TCRdb to the early 2020s). Preparation of the library involved the immunoSEQ multiplex PCR assay. TCRdb took over this immuneACCESS table, retaining in-frame rearrangements with V and J assigned. Such tables are incomplete; in checked studies, under half of the missing clones stem from an unresolved V gene, and the remainder is unexplained. This sample holds about 270,000 clones; around 86% were observed only once. Of the sample, approximately 6% falls within the top ten clones. The sample comprised peripheral blood. Receptors originate from a woman older than 75 with COVID-19, enrolled during active disease.

The chain joins TRBV28 to TRBJ1-1, with D hard to call. This CDR3 is 15 amino acids long. Trimming left V 2 bases short and J 10 bases short, with 20 bases between. The germline V gene has CDR1 MDHEN and CDR2 SYDVKM. The CDR3 sequence is CASSLPREGRTGAFF. The CDR3 DNA reads as TGTGCCAGCAGTTTACCCCGGGAGGGTAGAACGGGAGCTTTCTTT.

The CDR3 loop is CAIGTVDSNQPQHF. As DNA, the CDR3 is TGTGCCATTGGGACAGTTGATAGCAATCAGCCCCAGCATTTT. The rearrangement uses TRBV19 and TRBJ1-5; 7 nucleotides agree with TRBD1. The germline V gene has CDR1 LNHDA and CDR2 SQIVND (reference sequence). The junction had 6 bases not matched to a gene; V was cut back by 10 bases and J by 0 bases. The CDR3 has 14 residues.

V gene TRBV7-9 combines with J gene TRBJ2-6; 8 bases match TRBD1. V lost 5 bases to trimming and J lost 1 base; unmatched junction nucleotides: 7. The germline CDR1 and CDR2 sequences are SEHNR and FQNEAQ (reference sequence). The CDR3 has 17 amino acids. In nucleotides, the CDR3 is TGTGCCAGCAGCCTCGACAGGGGCTATTCTGGGGCCAACGTCCTGACTTTC. The encoded protein is CASSLDRGYSGANVLTF.

This clone appeared a single time. The rearrangement joins TRBV5-1 to TRBJ1-1; tentative D call: TRBD1 (5 bases). Looked up from germline, CDR1 is SGHRS and CDR2 is YFSETQ. The CDR3 consists of 15 residues. The ends were cut back, 0 bases at V and 1 base at J, with 10 bases in the middle. CDR3: CASSLEGAGNTEAFF. DNA for the CDR3: TGCGCCAGCAGCTTGGAAGGGGCCGGGAACACTGAAGCTTTCTTT.

V usage is TRBV5-1 and J usage is TRBJ1-1; 7 bases agree with TRBD1. The CDR3 covers 13 residues. The V gene end was trimmed by 1 base and the J gene end by 5 bases; junction bases not matched to a gene: 2. Germline V CDR1 and CDR2: SGHRS, YFSETQ. The CDR3 sequence is CASSLTGVTEAFF. The CDR3 DNA sequence: TGCGCCAGCAGCTTGACAGGGGTAACTGAAGCTTTCTTT.

The chain combines TRBV7-8 with TRBJ1-1; TRBD1 matches at 8 bases. There are 15 residues in the CDR3. After removal of 0 bases from V and 9 bases from J, the junction contained 9 bases not matched to a gene. CDR1 is SGHVS and CDR2 is FQNEAQ in the germline V gene. The CDR3 loop reads CASSLAGQGLNQAFF. CDR3 sequence (DNA): TGTGCCAGCAGCTTAGCTGGACAGGGTTTGAATCAAGCTTTCTTT.

The V gene is TRBV5-4, the J gene TRBJ2-5; D is perhaps TRBD1 (6 bases). Germline lookup yields CDR1 SGHNT and CDR2 YYREEE (reference sequence). CDR3 length: 17 amino acids. V was trimmed by 6 bases and J by 4 bases, leaving 25 bases between them. CDR3 coding DNA: TGTGCCAGCATCTCAGCCCCCAGGGGTACTGGGACAGAGACCCAGTACTTC. Amino acid sequence: CASISAPRGTGTETQYF.

The J gene is TRBJ2-1, the V gene TRBV9; 10 bases fit TRBD2. With 7 bases clipped from V and 6 bases from J, the junction kept 10 bases outside the gene matches. This CDR3 is built from 15 residues. Germline lookup yields CDR1 SGDLS and CDR2 YYNGEE. CDR3 in DNA: TGTGCCAGCTCCAGCGGGGGGGCTCGGGTCAATGAGCAGTTCTTC. Translation: CASSSGGARVNEQFF.

About this clone itself: The same CDR3 is also encoded by other DNA sequences in this sample. This chain links TRBV2 with TRBJ1-1; D is possibly TRBD1 (5 bases). Trimming took 2 bases from V and 3 from J, leaving 7 bases between them. The CDR3 has 13 residues. Germline loops: CDR1 SNHLY, CDR2 FYNNEI. DNA for the CDR3: TGTGCCAGCAGTGAAAAAGGGGACACTGAAGCTTTCTTT. Its translation: CASSEKGDTEAFF. The full variable domain, completed using reference TRBV2 and TRBJ1-1, is EPEVTQTPSHQVTQMGQEVILRCVPISNHLYFYWYRQILGQKVEFLVSFYNNEISEKSEIFDDQFSVERPDGSNFTLKIRSTKLEDSAMYFCASSEKGDTEAFFGQGTRLTVV.

The J gene is TRBJ1-1, the V gene TRBV5-1; maybe TRBD1 (6 bases). Germline CDR1 SGHRS, CDR2 YFSETQ. The CDR3 is made up of 12 amino acids. The germline V and J ends were trimmed by 5 bases and 5 bases, with 10 bases remaining between them. CDR3 nucleotide sequence: TGCGCCAGCAGATACGACAGGACTGAAGCTTTCTTT. It specifies CASRYDRTEAFF.

The genes are TRBV5-1 and TRBJ1-1; no firm D call. V shed 6 bases and J shed 3 bases, with 12 bases lying between them. Germline V CDR1 and CDR2: SGHRS, YFSETQ. The CDR3 contains 13 residues. CDR3 sequence: CASKMTGDTEAFF. In nucleotides, the CDR3 is TGCGCCAGCAAGATGACGGGAGACACTGAAGCTTTCTTT.

The V and J genes are TRBV11-2 and TRBJ1-1; D may be TRBD1 (5 bases). The CDR3 runs 15 residues. From germline, CDR1 is SGHAT and CDR2 FQNNGV. Trimming took off 3 bases at V and 1 base at J, with 12 bases between the two ends. CDR3 sequence: CASSFWGITNTEAFF. The CDR3 DNA sequence: TGTGCCAGCAGCTTCTGGGGCATAACGAACACTGAAGCTTTCTTT.

The V call is TRBV5-1, the J call TRBJ1-4, with D tentatively TRBD1 (6 bases). Germline CDR1 reads SGHRS; CDR2 reads YFSETQ. With 0 bases removed from V and 8 bases from J, the gap between germline ends came to 14 bases. This CDR3 is built from 15 residues. The CDR3 nucleotides are TGCGCCAGCAGCTTGGCTGGCCAGGGGTGGGAAAAACTGTTTTTT. Residues: CASSLAGQGWEKLFF.

This chain joins TRBV30 and TRBJ1-4; D unclear. This CDR3 has 13 residues. The V end lost 3 bases, the J end lost 5 bases, and 10 bases lay between the germline ends. Germline V gives CDR1 GTSNPN, CDR2 SVGIG (reference sequence). As DNA, the CDR3 is TGTGCCTGGAGGCCGGGTCCGAATGAAAAACTGTTTTTT. It is translated as CAWRPGPNEKLFF.

V gene TRBV10-2 combines with J gene TRBJ1-1; D perhaps matches TRBD1 (6 bases). CDR1 is WSHSY, CDR2 SAAADI, per germline. The CDR3 has 12 amino acids. Trimming left V 3 bases short and J 8 bases short, with 10 bases between. The CDR3 DNA reads TGCGCCAGCAGTGATCTGGGGGCCGAAGCTTTCTTT. Translation: CASSDLGAEAFF.

The chain has TRBV27 and TRBJ2-1; weak D call: TRBD2 (5 bases). The germline V gene encodes CDR1 MNHEY and CDR2 SMNVEV (reference sequence). The CDR3 extends over 16 amino acids. Trimming removed 0 bases at V and 0 bases at J, with 9 bases between. The CDR3 is CASSLSRVSSYNEQFF. For the CDR3, the DNA is TGTGCCAGCAGTTTATCGCGGGTTAGCTCCTACAATGAGCAGTTCTTC.

The chain combines TRBV28 with TRBJ2-7; perhaps TRBD1 as D (6 bases). The CDR3 length is 14 residues. The germline V gene has CDR1 MDHEN and CDR2 SYDVKM. The ends were cut back, 5 bases at V and 0 bases at J, with 11 bases in the middle. CDR3 protein: CASSTGLSSYEQYF. The DNA for the CDR3 is TGTGCCAGCAGTACAGGGCTAAGCTCCTACGAGCAGTACTTC.

The J gene is TRBJ1-4, the V gene TRBV5-4; D gene uncertain. The CDR3 contains 15 residues. Germline CDR1 reads SGHNT; CDR2 reads YYREEE (reference sequence). V was clipped by 1 base and J by 0 bases, with 7 bases between them. CDR3 residues: CASSLSQTTNEKLFF. The CDR3 DNA follows: TGTGCCAGCAGCTTGTCCCAGACAACTAATGAAAAACTGTTTTTT. The variable domain in full, completed from reference TRBV5-4 and TRBJ1-4, reads ETGVTQSPTHLIKTRGQQVTLRCSSQSGHNTVSWYQQALGQGPQFIFQYYREEENGRGNFPPRFSGLQFPNYSSELNVNALELDDSALYLCASSLSQTTNEKLFFGSGTQLSVL.

The rearrangement uses TRBV28 and TRBJ1-6; 7 nucleotides line up with TRBD1. CDR1 MDHEN and CDR2 SYDVKM come from the germline V gene. This CDR3 is 15 amino acids long. V shed 2 bases and J 4 bases; nucleotides not matched to a gene: 2. CDR3 residues: CASSLPGGYNSPLHF. Written as DNA, the CDR3 is TGTGCCAGCAGTTTACCAGGGGGTTATAATTCACCCCTCCACTTT. Filled out from reference TRBV28 and TRBJ1-6, the complete variable domain reads DVKVTQSSRYLVKRTGEKVFLECVQDMDHENMFWYRQDPGLGLRLIYFSYDVKMKEKGDIPEGYSVSREKKERFSLILESASTNQTSMYLCASSLPGGYNSPLHFGNGTRLTVT.

The chain links TRBV12-3 or TRBV12-4 to TRBJ2-3; D ambiguous. CDR3 size: 12 residues. V was pared by 2 bases and J by 6 bases, with 6 bases between. CDR3 protein: CASSLQVDTQYF. CDR3 bases: TGTGCCAGCAGTTTACAGGTGGATACGCAGTATTTT.

The chain links TRBV5-1 to TRBJ1-2, with no clear D. Germline V lookup: CDR1 SGHRS, CDR2 YFSETQ. The CDR3 consists of 13 residues. The ends were cut back, 0 bases at V and 4 bases at J, with 7 bases in the middle. CDR3 loop: CASSLAGFYGYTF. CDR3 nucleotide sequence: TGCGCCAGCAGCTTGGCGGGGTTCTATGGCTACACCTTC.